This record covers a single T cell receptor beta chain. Enrollees, about 18 to 90 years old, lived in fewer than 25 US areas. Each participant's cohort was designated according to participant-reported clinical history. Within 2 weeks of study entry, exposed participants had contacted a PCR-confirmed or clinician-diagnosed COVID-19 case. Per the original methods: Amplification of reference gene primers was used by the study to estimate nucleated cell counts. Some clones are missing from TCRdb's copy, which holds only in-frame ones; the method was immunoSEQ multiplex PCR. D and trimming were read from the DNA, whereas the V and J calls and clone size are those reported in that table. The table shows about 250,000 clones, with roughly 88% occurring only once. This entry is derived from a study of blood T cell repertoires in COVID-19. CDR1 KGHSH and CDR2 LQKENI come from the germline V gene. CDR3 length equals 13 residues. Trimming cost V 6 bases and J 5 bases; bases outside gene matches: 6.

Sequenced: PBMCs or T cells enriched from blood (not recorded which). The chain joins TRBV18 to TRBJ1-1; 7 bases fit TRBD1. The TCR comes from a woman aged 40 to 50 who had been exposed to COVID-19. In DNA form, the CDR3 reads TGTGCCAGCTCCGGACAGGCGGGAACTGAAGCTTTCTTT. Protein: CASSGQAGTEAFF.